A single T cell receptor (beta chain) is shown here with its context. It lacks a known antigen. No qualities accompany the bases; no much larger clone lies one base away. The treatment or condition label corresponds to: allogeneic hematopoietic cell transplantation with graft depleted of TCRalphabeta T cells and CD19 B cells. The children who served as transplant recipients had been given grafts of TCRalphabeta/CD19-depleted allogeneic hematopoietic cells. This sample is drawn from a study of T-cell reconstitution after alpha-beta-depleted transplantation in children (dated by TCRdb to 2016 to 2017). For context, the study as a whole: The study quantitatively tracked T-cell immune reconstitution after TCRalphabeta/CD19-depleted allogeneic hematopoietic cell transplantation in children using TCR repertoire profiling.

What the work shows at the level of the full study, not this receptor alone: The high TCRbeta diversity at day 60 in some patients was ascribed to recipient T cells and intrathymic progenitors that had survived conditioning. Over subsequent months, a decline in hyperexpanded clone frequencies was noted, and after one year, T-cell counts and TCRbeta diversity were mostly ascribed to newly produced T cells. The apparently early alphabetaT-cell count recovery about two months after transplant was reportedly dependent on only several hundred rapidly expanded clones derived from non-depleted graft cells.

The V end loses 4 bases and the J end loses 2 bases, and a stretch of 20 bases separates them. Measured from the cysteine to the phenylalanine, the CDR3 is 17 residues long. The DNA shown is the 51-base CDR3, in frame from base 1. Taken from the germline V gene, the CDR1 and CDR2 loops are MNHNS and SASEGT. The library was obtained by PCR. Sequenced on an Illumina HiSeq 2500. TCR libraries were prepared with molecular barcoding, using unique molecular identifiers to normalize TCRbeta repertoire quantification. The public reads were reprocessed in TCRdb via fastp at Q25 and MiXCR, keeping in-frame beta chains. For every CDR3 protein sequence, its rows merge into one entry that carries the most common genes and DNA. For this sample there are 350,000 to 500,000 distinct CDR3 sequences; about 40% appear just once. Of the sample, roughly 27% falls within the top ten clones.

This sequence originates from a girl aged 2 to 10 with aplastic anemia, due to receive a stem cell transplant. The specimen was PBMCs, collected before TCRalphabeta/CD19-depleted stem cell transplant. The sequence links TRBV6-1 to TRBJ1-2, with TRBD1 perhaps the D gene, on 5 matching bases. The sequenced DNA: TGTGCCAGCAGTGCAGGGCGTATAGGGACCGAAAACTATGGCTACACCTTC. The resulting protein is CASSAGRIGTENYGYTF.